The 31 T cell receptor beta chains given below trace back to one sample, sequenced in a study of cytomegalovirus exposure and HLA in healthy donors. Primers for the PCR totalled 60 Vbeta and 13 Jbeta. Clones were read by immunoSEQ multiplex PCR, and TCRdb kept only the in-frame ones, dropping some. Of roughly 84,000 clones listed, roughly 80% are singletons. Sequencing was carried out using PBMCs. These receptor sequences come from a man aged 50 or older in good health and CMV-seronegative.

The chain has TRBV27 and TRBJ2-3; possible D gene TRBD1, 6 bases. The CDR3 contains 14 residues. V lost 2 bases to trimming and J lost 2 bases, with 8 bases between them. Germline CDR1 and CDR2: MNHEY and SMNVEV (reference sequence). CDR3 protein: CASSLGDTTDTQYF. The DNA of the CDR3 is TGTGCCAGCAGTTTAGGGGACACCACAGATACGCAGTATTTT.

This chain connects TRBV6-5 to TRBJ2-7, with D perhaps TRBD2 (5 bases). Trimming shortened V by 6 bases and J by 6 bases, and 18 bases separated the two germline ends. CDR3 length: 14 residues. Per germline, CDR1 MNHEY and CDR2 SVGAGI. CDR3 bases: TGTGCCAGCAGAGCCGACGGGGTTTTTTCCGAGCAGTACTTC. Protein: CASRADGVFSEQYF.

The V and J genes are TRBV30 and TRBJ1-6, with D perhaps matching TRBD1 (6 bases). This CDR3 contains 15 residues. V was clipped by 3 bases and J by 8 bases, with 17 bases between them. Germline-derived CDR1 and CDR2 are GTSNPN and SVGIG (reference sequence). The DNA of the CDR3 is TGTGCCTGGAGCCGGGGGGGGCACACGTATTCACCCCTCCACTTT. Its translation is CAWSRGGHTYSPLHF. The variable domain in full, with the rest retrieved from reference TRBV30 and TRBJ1-6, is SQTIHQWPATLVQPVGSPLSLECTVEGTSNPNLYWYRQAAGRGLQLLFYSVGIGQISSEVPQNLSASRPQDRQFILSSKKLLLSDSGFYLCAWSRGGHTYSPLHFGNGTRLTVT.

This chain uses TRBV5-1 with TRBJ2-3; 9 nucleotides line up with TRBD2. The CDR3 consists of 18 residues. With V trimmed by 1 base and J by 2 bases, 11 bases remained unmatched. Germline V gene data show CDR1 as SGHRS and CDR2 as YFSETQ. The CDR3 is CASSLSAGGPSHTDTQYF. CDR3 nucleotide sequence: TGCGCCAGCAGCTTGTCGGCGGGGGGGCCATCCCACACAGATACGCAGTATTTT.

This clone is a singleton in its sample. Other DNA sequences from this sample encode an identical CDR3 as well. The V and J genes are TRBV11-2 and TRBJ1-2; D is unclear. Deletions cut 0 bases from V and 8 bases from J, with 7 bases between. Germline-derived CDR1 and CDR2 are SGHAT and FQNNGV. The CDR3 runs 12 residues. CDR3 in amino acids: CASSLDRGGYTF. CDR3 nucleotide sequence: TGTGCCAGCAGCTTAGATCGAGGGGGCTACACCTTC.

J is TRBJ2-1 and V is TRBV5-1; 7 bases align to TRBD1. J was trimmed by 9 bases and V by 4 bases; bases with no gene match: 10. The V gene's germline CDR1 is SGHRS and CDR2 YFSETQ. This CDR3 is 14 amino acids long. CDR3 nucleotides: TGCGCCAGCAGCCTGGGAGATACAGGGGCTGAGCAGTTCTTC. Protein: CASSLGDTGAEQFF.

The chain has TRBV4-2 and TRBJ2-3; TRBD2 aligns across 10 bases. V was clipped by 2 bases and J by 0 bases; unmatched bases: 5. The CDR3 extends over 17 amino acids. Germline values: CDR1 LGHNA, CDR2 YNFKEQ. The CDR3 spells CASSQMSGGASTDTQYF. CDR3 nucleotide sequence: TGTGCCAGCAGCCAAATGAGCGGGGGGGCGAGCACAGATACGCAGTATTTT.

This clone was seen a handful of times. The chain is built from TRBV27 and TRBJ1-1; D may be TRBD1 (5 bases). Germline lookup yields CDR1 MNHEY and CDR2 SMNVEV (reference sequence). This CDR3 spans 15 amino acids. Trimming cost V 2 bases and J 2 bases, with 12 bases left between them. The CDR3 reads CASSLTGAANTEAFF. As DNA, the CDR3 is TGTGCCAGCAGTTTAACTGGGGCCGCCAACACTGAAGCTTTCTTT.

V gene TRBV19 combines with J gene TRBJ1-1; TRBD1 matches at 7 bases. Per the germline V gene, CDR1 is LNHDA and CDR2 is SQIVND (reference sequence). V gave up 5 bases and J gave up 7 bases; unmatched junction bases: 13. This CDR3 has 15 residues. CDR3 loop: CASSPRDSFYSEAFF. The CDR3 DNA is TGTGCCAGTAGTCCCCGGGACAGTTTTTATAGTGAAGCTTTCTTT.

The chain is built from TRBV30 and TRBJ1-5; D is perhaps TRBD1 (6 bases). This CDR3 is 14 amino acids long. Germline CDR1 reads GTSNPN; CDR2 reads SVGIG (reference sequence). V was cut by 3 bases and J by 1 base, with 10 bases left in between. The CDR3 coding sequence is TGTGCCTGGAGCGACGGACAGAGCAATCAGCCCCAGCATTTT. Residues: CAWSDGQSNQPQHF.

The chain couples TRBV7-8 to TRBJ1-2; D remains ambiguous. This CDR3 is 15 amino acids long. CDR1 is SGHVS, CDR2 FQNEAQ, per germline. The V end was cut by 5 bases, the J end by 0 bases, with 13 bases between. The CDR3 DNA sequence: TGTGCCAGCAGCCAAGCCCCACAGACTAACTATGGCTACACCTTC. Translated: CASSQAPQTNYGYTF.

This chain connects TRBV19 to TRBJ2-5, with TRBD2 identical over 13 bases. The CDR3 extends over 16 amino acids. The V and J ends lost 5 bases and 6 bases, in that order; junction bases with no gene match: 9. Germline V gene data show CDR1 as LNHDA and CDR2 as SQIVND (reference sequence). The CDR3 DNA is TGTGCCAGTAGTTTGAGGACTAGCGGGGGTCCTAAGACCCAGTACTTC. This gives the protein CASSLRTSGGPKTQYF.

The chain links TRBV11-2 to TRBJ2-5, with TRBD2 identical over 7 bases. The CDR3 loop spans 14 amino acids. V gave up 5 bases and J gave up 4 bases; unmatched junction bases: 7. Germline V lookup: CDR1 SGHAT, CDR2 FQNNGV. The CDR3 DNA follows: TGTGCCAGCAGCGGTAGTTGGGGGGGAGAGACCCAGTACTTC. Amino acid sequence: CASSGSWGGETQYF.

This clone was detected a few times. In nucleotides, the CDR3 is TGTGCCAGCAGCTTCGGCGGGGTACAGTCTGGGGCCAACGTCCTGACTTTC. This encodes CASSFGGVQSGANVLTF. This chain uses TRBV5-4 with TRBJ2-6, with a weak D call TRBD2 (6 bases). The CDR3 totals 17 residues. CDR1 is SGHNT and CDR2 is YYREEE in the germline V gene (reference sequence). Trimming took off 2 bases at V and 1 base at J, with 13 bases between the two ends.

This sequence joins TRBV5-1 and TRBJ2-5, with TRBD2 matching 10 bases. J gave up 5 bases and V 1 base, and 11 bases lay outside the gene matches. Germline V lookup: CDR1 SGHRS, CDR2 YFSETQ. The CDR3 sequence is 17 residues long. DNA of the CDR3: TGCGCCAGCAGCTTGAGTGCTAGCGGGGGTAAGGAGGAGACCCAGTACTTC. Amino acids: CASSLSASGGKEETQYF.

The chain combines TRBV19 with TRBJ2-2; 7 nucleotides align to TRBD1. Germline V lookup: CDR1 LNHDA, CDR2 SQIVND (reference sequence). This CDR3 has 13 residues. V was clipped by 4 bases and J by 4 bases; unmatched bases: 0. CDR3 residues: CASSRQGTGELFF. In nucleotides, the CDR3 is TGTGCCAGTAGTAGACAGGGCACCGGGGAGCTGTTTTTT.

This clone was found a few times. J is TRBJ2-2 and V is TRBV14, with TRBD2 matching over 8 bases. With 4 bases clipped from V and 6 bases from J, the junction kept 10 bases outside the gene matches. This CDR3 has 16 residues. Germline CDR1 and CDR2: SGHDN and FVKESK. The CDR3 loop is CASSRQPGLGPGELFF. The CDR3 coding sequence is TGTGCCAGCAGCCGCCAACCGGGACTAGGGCCCGGGGAGCTGTTTTTT. The full variable domain, rest sourced from reference TRBV14 and TRBJ2-2, is EAGVTQFPSHSVIEKGQTVTLRCDPISGHDNLYWYRRVMGKEIKFLLHFVKESKQDESGMPNNRFLAERTGGTYSTLKVQPAELEDSGVYFCASSRQPGLGPGELFFGEGSRLTVL.

This rearrangement joins TRBV5-4 to TRBJ2-2, with 8 bases that match TRBD1. Germline V gene sequence: CDR1 SGHNT, CDR2 YYREEE (reference sequence). This CDR3 comprises 16 residues. V lost 4 bases, J lost 3 bases, and 8 bases stayed unmatched. The CDR3 DNA follows: TGTGCCAGCAGCCCCAGGGGGCAGGTTGACACCGGGGAGCTGTTTTTT. Translated, it gives CASSPRGQVDTGELFF.

The genes are TRBV7-2 and TRBJ2-7; perhaps TRBD2 as D (6 bases). V shed 3 bases and J shed 2 bases, with 8 bases lying between them. This CDR3 contains 13 residues. Germline CDR1 and CDR2: SGHTA and FQGNSA. CDR3 sequence: CASSLEGPYEQYF. For the CDR3, the DNA is TGTGCCAGCAGCTTGGAGGGTCCCTACGAGCAGTACTTC.

This clone was detected a few times. This rearrangement joins TRBV9 to TRBJ2-2, with a weak D call TRBD2 (5 bases). CDR1 is SGDLS, CDR2 YYNGEE, per germline. Trimming shortened V by 6 bases and J by 6 bases, and 12 bases separated the two germline ends. The length of the CDR3 is 13 residues. CDR3 coding DNA: TGTGCCAGCACTCTTAGCGTCGCCGGGGAGCTGTTTTTT. This encodes CASTLSVAGELFF.

This chain uses TRBV5-6 with TRBJ2-1; 13 nucleotides align to TRBD2. In germline, CDR1 is SGHDT, CDR2 YYEEEE. After removal of 4 bases from V and 6 bases from J, the junction contained 4 bases not matched to a gene. The CDR3 totals 15 residues. The CDR3 spells CASSPTSGGANEQFF. The CDR3 coding sequence is TGTGCCAGCAGCCCTACTAGCGGGGGGGCCAATGAGCAGTTCTTC.

The V gene is TRBV11-2, the J gene TRBJ2-1; TRBD2 agrees at 8 bases. Germline lookup yields CDR1 SGHAT and CDR2 FQNNGV. V dropped 6 bases and J dropped 0; count of bases not matched to a gene: 10. The CDR3 spans 17 residues. The CDR3 DNA reads as TGTGCCAGCAGTACCATTGGGGGGACTAGCTCCTACAATGAGCAGTTCTTC. Translation: CASSTIGGTSSYNEQFF.

There are a few counts of this clone. This rearrangement joins TRBV4-1 to TRBJ1-6, with TRBD1 matching over 7 bases. Per the germline V gene, CDR1 is MGHRA and CDR2 is YSYEKL. This CDR3 region has 16 residues. V lost 0 bases and J lost 4; bases outside the gene matches: 3. For the CDR3, the DNA is TGCGCCAGCAGCCAAGAACAGGGGCGGTATAATTCACCCCTCCACTTT. Protein product: CASSQEQGRYNSPLHF.

This clone came up once. The chain combines TRBV7-3 with TRBJ2-2; D is undetermined. Between the trimmed V and J ends, which lost 1 base and 3 bases, there was a span of 6 bases. CDR3 size: 14 residues. Germline CDR1 is SGHTA and CDR2 is FQGTGA. For the CDR3, the DNA is TGTGCCAGCAGCTTAATTCGGGACACCGGGGAGCTGTTTTTT. Its protein is CASSLIRDTGELFF.

The rearrangement joins TRBV5-8 to TRBJ2-2; D perhaps matches TRBD1 (5 bases). The germline V and J ends were trimmed by 4 bases and 4 bases, with 11 bases remaining between them. This CDR3 has 14 residues. Germline V lookup: CDR1 SGHTS, CDR2 YDEGEE. The CDR3 nucleotides read TGTGCCAGCAGCGGAAGGACACTCACCGGGGAGCTGTTTTTT. It translates to CASSGRTLTGELFF.

The chain has TRBV5-1 and TRBJ1-1, with unresolved D. The germline gives CDR1 SGHRS, CDR2 YFSETQ. The CDR3 contains 13 residues. Trimming cost V 4 bases and J 8 bases, with 15 bases left between them. CDR3 DNA sequence: TGCGCCAGCAGCCCCGGAGGGAGGCCCGAAGCTTTCTTT. The encoded protein is CASSPGGRPEAFF.

In its sample, this clone was seen a few times. V and J are TRBV9 and TRBJ1-2; TRBD1 aligns across 9 bases. This CDR3 contains 15 residues. V dropped 0 bases and J dropped 4; count of bases not matched to a gene: 4. Germline-derived CDR1 and CDR2 are SGDLS and YYNGEE. For the CDR3, the DNA is TGTGCCAGCAGCGTAGGGACAGGGGTATCCTATGGCTACACCTTC. Protein sequence: CASSVGTGVSYGYTF. Based on the CDR3 plus reference TRBV9 and TRBJ1-2, the full variable domain is DSGVTQTPKHLITATGQRVTLRCSPRSGDLSVYWYQQSLDQGLQFLIQYYNGEERAKGNILERFSAQQFPDLHSELNLSSLELGDSALYFCASSVGTGVSYGYTFGSGTRLTVV.

This chain links TRBV2 with TRBJ1-5; D ambiguous. The germline gives CDR1 SNHLY, CDR2 FYNNEI. V gave up 0 bases and J gave up 6 bases, with 9 bases separating them. The CDR3 runs to 14 residues. The CDR3 region is CASSEALSVQPQHF. CDR3 in DNA: TGTGCCAGCAGTGAAGCTTTGTCCGTTCAGCCCCAGCATTTT. Using reference TRBV2 and TRBJ1-5 for the parts outside the CDR3, the full variable domain is EPEVTQTPSHQVTQMGQEVILRCVPISNHLYFYWYRQILGQKVEFLVSFYNNEISEKSEIFDDQFSVERPDGSNFTLKIRSTKLEDSAMYFCASSEALSVQPQHFGDGTRLSIL.

The sample holds a few counts of this clone. This chain links TRBV7-3 with TRBJ2-2; D may be TRBD2 (5 bases). The CDR3 has 14 amino acids. The germline V gene has CDR1 SGHTA and CDR2 FQGTGA. V was pared by 10 bases and J by 4 bases, with 16 bases between. The CDR3 is CATGVKGGTGELFF. CDR3 coding DNA: TGTGCCACCGGGGTGAAGGGCGGCACCGGGGAGCTGTTTTTT.

This chain uses TRBV4-3 with TRBJ2-1; 7 nucleotides line up with TRBD2. CDR3 length: 16 residues. Trimming cost V 3 bases and J 8 bases; bases outside gene matches: 13. The germline V gene has CDR1 LGHNA and CDR2 YSLEER. In nucleotides, the CDR3 is TGCGCCAGCAGCCAGGAACTAGCGTCTCACGGGGATGAGCAGTTCTTC. Its protein product is CASSQELASHGDEQFF.

The genes are TRBV7-9 and TRBJ1-6; D is unclear. This CDR3 contains 14 residues. Germline values: CDR1 SEHNR, CDR2 FQNEAQ (reference sequence). V shed 0 bases and J shed 11 bases, with 11 bases lying between them. The CDR3 loop is CASSLAARETPLHF. DNA of the CDR3: TGTGCCAGCAGCTTAGCGGCCCGGGAAACACCCCTCCACTTT.